These T cell receptor beta chains were read from a single sample in a study of blood T cells in healthy people across ages. Each CDR3 protein is one row after TCRdb ran MiXCR on the 5' RACE reads. The profile shows nearly 800,000 distinct CDR3 sequences, roughly 25% of them singletons. Another study also made use of these data, one on T cells of mothers and their children.

Material: blood. Receptor source: a boy between 5 and 17 years old in good health. Both conserved end residues are part of each CDR3. A D gene is named only where the DNA matches it firmly.

J gene | V gene | D gene | CDR3 protein
TRBJ2-1 | TRBV7-8 | - | CASSLWAFEVYNEQFF
TRBJ1-5 | TRBV27 | - | CASSLSAGLNQPQHF
TRBJ1-2 | TRBV7-2 | - | CASSLDDGYGYTF
TRBJ1-2 | TRBV4-3 | TRBD1 | CASSQTGQGHYGYTF
TRBJ2-1 | TRBV27 | TRBD2 | CASRPGLAGLYYNEQFF
TRBJ2-1 | TRBV20-1 | - | CSAGYNEQFF
TRBJ1-1 | TRBV20-1 | TRBD1 | CSGQGGLNTEAFF
TRBJ2-1 | TRBV4-2 | - | CASSQSRRGYNEQFF
TRBJ2-3 | TRBV14 | - | CASSQEWSTDTQYF
TRBJ2-2 | TRBV6-5 | - | CTSSYARGTTGELFF
TRBJ1-1 | TRBV28 | - | CASLSPGLTNTEAFF
- | TRBV7-9 | TRBD2 | CASSLAERGRETQYF
TRBJ2-6 | TRBV7-8 | TRBD1 | CASSSPGTGLSGANVLTF
TRBJ2-2 | TRBV7-9 | - | CASSPNAGSGELFF
TRBJ1-1 | TRBV4-1 | - | CASSQDLWTEAFF
TRBJ2-7 | TRBV11-2 | - | CASSSQPGHSGEQYF
TRBJ2-1 | TRBV4-2 | TRBD2 | CASSQRLAGGVNEQFF
TRBJ1-2 | TRBV14 | TRBD1 | CAGSQGRDSNYGYTF
TRBJ2-3 | TRBV7-9 | - | CACSLVSDTQYF
TRBJ2-7 | TRBV15 | - | CATSREVASSYEQYF
TRBJ1-1 | TRBV5-1 | TRBD1 | CASSEGTGTGGQAFF
TRBJ2-3 | TRBV12-3/TRBV12-4 | - | CASSAVWGPTDTQYF
TRBJ1-5 | TRBV20-1 | TRBD1 | CSALTGTGIKPQHF
TRBJ2-5 | TRBV9 | - | CASSVGQIQETQYF
TRBJ2-1 | TRBV20-1 | TRBD2 | CSASDFSSGYNEQFF
TRBJ2-5 | TRBV12-3/TRBV12-4 | TRBD2 | CASSLAGLAFETQYF
TRBJ2-7 | TRBV7-3 | - | CASSLTVGDPYEQYF
TRBJ1-6 | TRBV5-1 | - | CASSSGTVNSPLHF
TRBJ1-1 | TRBV29-1 | - | CSAQGWANINTEAFF
TRBJ1-2 | TRBV7-9 | - | CASSFQGGDRLIDYGYTF
TRBJ2-5 | TRBV7-9 | - | CASRRTEAQYF
TRBJ1-4 | TRBV7-9 | - | CASSSASGGPEKLFF
TRBJ1-2 | TRBV25-1 | - | CASSDRVGAGGYTF
TRBJ2-5 | TRBV9 | - | CASSVDVWETQYF
TRBJ2-3 | TRBV29-1 | - | CSVEESGGQADTQYF
TRBJ1-1 | TRBV12-3/TRBV12-4 | TRBD1 | CASSFDRGLNTEAFF
TRBJ1-1 | TRBV20-1 | - | CSARQVGNTEAFF